The clone carrying this T cell receptor beta chain was found many times. This record comes from a study of T cells after yellow fever vaccination. The CDR3 spans 17 residues. The germline CDR1 and CDR2 sequences are SGHRS and YFSETQ. The ends were cut back, 4 bases at V and 0 bases at J, with 14 bases in the middle. Via MiXCR, TCRdb re-called the 5' RACE reads, giving one row per CDR3 protein. The sample yields about 340,000 distinct CDR3 sequences, approximately 13% seen once. This chain links TRBV5-1 with TRBJ2-6, with D uncertain. Here the sequenced sample was CD4+ T cells sorted from PBMCs, taken 15 days after the yellow fever booster vaccination. The receptor was derived from a man aged 18 to 30 who received the YFV17D yellow fever vaccine. Here the CDR3 DNA reads TGCGCCAGCAGCCCCCTGACGGGTAGCTCTGGGGCCAACGTCCTGACTTTC. This translates into CASSPLTGSSGANVLTF.